The 27 T cell receptor beta chains presented below share a single source sample, sequenced in a study of blood T cell repertoires in COVID-19. Method: immunoSEQ multiplex PCR; TCRdb's copy keeps in-frame clones and lacks some. The sample lists 300,000 to 400,000 clones; around 90% were seen once. Sequencing was done on a sample of peripheral blood. These receptors came from a man younger than 40 with COVID-19, enrolled during active disease.

V usage is TRBV9 and J usage is TRBJ1-1; 7 nucleotides match TRBD1. The CDR3 covers 15 residues. Losses at the gene ends were 3 bases for V and 2 bases for J; bases not matched to a gene: 7. Germline V gene data show CDR1 as SGDLS and CDR2 as YYNGEE. This chain's CDR3 is CASSGKTGINTEAFF. The CDR3 DNA sequence: TGTGCCAGCAGCGGAAAGACAGGGATAAACACTGAAGCTTTCTTT.

The chain uses TRBV5-4 and TRBJ2-3; 7 nucleotides match TRBD2. J gave up 3 bases and V 5 bases, and 6 bases lay outside the gene matches. CDR3 length: 14 amino acids. CDR1 and CDR2 (germline): SGHNT, YYREEE (reference sequence). The CDR3 DNA reads as TGTGCCAGCAGTTCGGGACTAAAAACAGATACGCAGTATTTT. Its protein product is CASSSGLKTDTQYF.

This chain connects TRBV30 to TRBJ1-5, with D perhaps TRBD1 (5 bases). The CDR3 is made up of 12 amino acids. Germline loops: CDR1 GTSNPN, CDR2 SVGIG (reference sequence). V lost 1 base to trimming and J lost 6 bases, with 7 bases between them. The CDR3 nucleotides read TGTGCCTGGAGTGCAGGGATTCAGCCCCAGCATTTT. This translates into CAWSAGIQPQHF.

This rearrangement joins TRBV9 to TRBJ1-5; D might be TRBD1 (6 bases). The CDR3 contains 15 residues. CDR1 and CDR2 from the germline V gene are SGDLS and YYNGEE. Trimming pared 0 bases from V and 4 bases from J, leaving 11 bases between. CDR3: CASSVGPGENQPQHF. The CDR3 region has the DNA TGTGCCAGCAGCGTAGGCCCAGGGGAGAATCAGCCCCAGCATTTT.

V and J are TRBV6-4 and TRBJ2-3; maybe TRBD1 (6 bases). The ends were cut back, 4 bases at V and 0 bases at J, with 14 bases in the middle. The germline CDR1 and CDR2 sequences are MRHNA and SNTAGT. The length of the CDR3 is 16 residues. Here the CDR3 reads CASSARTGSSTDTQYF. The DNA of the CDR3 is TGTGCCAGCAGTGCGAGAACAGGGTCTAGCACAGATACGCAGTATTTT.

The rearrangement links TRBV28 to TRBJ2-1; D not certain. V was clipped by 7 bases and J by 4 bases, with 5 bases between them. The CDR3 totals 11 residues. Germline assignment: CDR1 MDHEN and CDR2 SYDVKM. The CDR3 reads CASTLYNEQFF. The CDR3 DNA is TGTGCCAGCACCTTATACAATGAGCAGTTCTTC.

The V gene is TRBV18, the J gene TRBJ2-2; TRBD1 agrees at 8 bases. J lost 2 bases, V lost 4 bases, and 3 bases had no gene match. Germline CDR1 is KGHSH and CDR2 is LQKENI. This CDR3 comprises 15 residues. The CDR3 loop is CASSLDRGNTGELFF. The CDR3 DNA reads as TGTGCCAGCTCACTCGACAGGGGAAACACCGGGGAGCTGTTTTTT.

The rearrangement links TRBV9 to TRBJ1-6; 8 bases are shared with TRBD1. The V gene's germline CDR1 is SGDLS and CDR2 YYNGEE. This CDR3 comprises 15 residues. The V segment lost 3 bases and the J segment 7 bases; nucleotides outside the gene matches: 6. CDR3 sequence: CASSGDRGFNSPLHF. In DNA form, the CDR3 reads TGTGCCAGCAGCGGCGACAGGGGATTCAATTCACCCCTCCACTTT.

J is TRBJ2-7 and V is TRBV13, with 7 bases matching TRBD2. Germline loops: CDR1 PRHDT, CDR2 FYEKMQ (reference sequence). This CDR3 region has 14 residues. The ends lost 6 bases at V and 1 base at J; junction bases unmatched: 6. In nucleotides, the CDR3 is TGTGCCAGCAGGGACGGGGAGGGATCCTACGAGCAGTACTTC. Protein sequence: CASRDGEGSYEQYF.

V is TRBV5-1 and J is TRBJ1-4; no reliable D call. V was pared by 2 bases and J by 0 bases, with 8 bases between. Germline CDR1 is SGHRS and CDR2 is YFSETQ. The CDR3 loop spans 15 amino acids. The CDR3 bases are TGCGCCAGCAGCTTCCTCCGTACAACTAATGAAAAACTGTTTTTT. Amino acid sequence: CASSFLRTTNEKLFF.

The chain has TRBV3-1 (or the pseudogene TRBV3-2) and TRBJ2-1; a weak D match, TRBD2 (5 bases). CDR3 length: 13 residues. Trimming stripped 4 bases from V and 7 bases from J, with 11 bases between. The germline CDR1 and CDR2 sequences are LGHDT and YNNKEL (reference sequence). CDR3 sequence: CASSPSGGNEQFF. DNA for the CDR3: TGTGCCAGCAGCCCGAGCGGAGGAAATGAGCAGTTCTTC.

This sequence joins TRBV11-2 and TRBJ1-1; TRBD1 might be the D (6 bases). The CDR3 is 11 amino acids. Germline-derived CDR1 and CDR2 are SGHAT and FQNNGV. V was shortened by 4 bases and J by 9 bases, with 9 bases between the two germline ends. The CDR3 protein is CASSYRDKAFF. Here the CDR3 DNA reads TGTGCCAGCAGCTACCGGGACAAAGCTTTCTTT.

The table lists this clone with a few counts. V gene TRBV14 combines with J gene TRBJ2-7; 8 positions agree with TRBD1. Unmatched junction bases numbered 1, after V lost 1 base and J lost 8 bases. The CDR3 contains 12 residues. CDR1 and CDR2 (germline): SGHDN, FVKESK. Here the CDR3 reads CASSQGTGKQYF. The CDR3 DNA sequence: TGTGCCAGCAGCCAAGGGACAGGGAAGCAGTACTTC.

The V call is TRBV27, the J call TRBJ2-1; unclear D gene. Trimming removed 6 bases from V and 7 bases from J, with 7 bases in between. Germline V CDR1 and CDR2: MNHEY, SMNVEV (reference sequence). The CDR3 totals 11 residues. CDR3 DNA: TGTGCCAGCAGAGAGCTGAATGAGCAGTTCTTC. The encoded protein is CASRELNEQFF.

The gene calls are TRBV13 and TRBJ2-1; 9 bases are shared with TRBD2. V was clipped by 5 bases and J by 4 bases; unmatched bases: 6. This CDR3 is 15 amino acids long. Germline V lookup: CDR1 PRHDT, CDR2 FYEKMQ (reference sequence). This chain's CDR3 is CASSTTSGKYNEQFF. Written as DNA, the CDR3 is TGTGCCAGCAGCACGACTAGCGGCAAATACAATGAGCAGTTCTTC.

This chain links TRBV19 with TRBJ1-1, with D perhaps TRBD1 (6 bases). V was pared by 5 bases and J by 8 bases, with 12 bases between. Germline V gene lookup returns CDR1 LNHDA and CDR2 SQIVND (reference sequence). The CDR3 runs 12 residues. CDR3 in DNA: TGTGCCAGTAGTCCCCAGGGGCGGGAAGCTTTCTTT. Translating it yields CASSPQGREAFF.

This chain joins TRBV5-1 and TRBJ2-5; maybe TRBD1 (5 bases). Germline V gives CDR1 SGHRS, CDR2 YFSETQ. V dropped 2 bases and J dropped 5 bases, with 25 bases sitting between them. This CDR3 is 18 amino acids long. CDR3 region: CASSFHVQGRGKGETQYF. The CDR3 DNA follows: TGCGCCAGCAGCTTCCATGTTCAGGGAAGGGGCAAAGGGGAGACCCAGTACTTC.

V usage is TRBV7-9 and J usage is TRBJ1-2; no firm D call. Per the germline V gene, CDR1 is SEHNR and CDR2 is FQNEAQ (reference sequence). V shed 5 bases and J shed 4 bases, with 17 bases lying between them. The CDR3 covers 15 residues. As DNA, the CDR3 is TGTGCCAGCAGCGGCGAACGGGGAGGTCTCTATGGCTACACCTTC. Protein sequence: CASSGERGGLYGYTF. The whole variable domain, filled in from reference TRBV7-9 and TRBJ1-2, reads DTGVSQNPRHKITKRGQNVTFRCDPISEHNRLYWYRQTLGQGPEFLTYFQNEAQLEKSRLLSDRFSAERPKGSFSTLEIQRTEQGDSAMYLCASSGERGGLYGYTFGSGTRLTVV.

The chain has TRBV27 and TRBJ2-5; D is ambiguous. CDR1 and CDR2 from the germline V gene are MNHEY and SMNVEV (reference sequence). The V end lost 7 bases, the J end lost 0 bases, and 12 bases lay between the germline ends. The CDR3 covers 14 residues. The CDR3 DNA sequence: TGTGCCAGCAAGCTGAGCAGGAACCAAGAGACCCAGTACTTC. This sequence encodes CASKLSRNQETQYF.

V usage is TRBV7-3 and J usage is TRBJ1-2; a weak D match, TRBD1 (6 bases). The V end was cut by 2 bases, the J end by 7 bases, with 14 bases between. This CDR3 comprises 14 residues. In germline, CDR1 is SGHTA, CDR2 FQGTGA. The CDR3 region has the DNA TGTGCCAGCAGCTTACTCGGGGGGCTGGCTGGCTACACCTTC. Protein product: CASSLLGGLAGYTF.

The V and J genes are TRBV2 and TRBJ1-5, with TRBD1 matching over 9 bases. The ends lost 7 bases at V and 4 bases at J; junction bases unmatched: 14. The CDR3 totals 17 residues. Germline CDR1 SNHLY, CDR2 FYNNEI. DNA for the CDR3: TGTGCCAGCAAACCGGGACAGGGAACGGTCAGGAATCAGCCCCAGCATTTT. It translates to CASKPGQGTVRNQPQHF.

This chain connects TRBV19 to TRBJ2-5, with D maybe TRBD1 (5 bases). Trimming removed 4 bases from V and 5 bases from J, with 11 bases in between. The CDR3 contains 13 residues. CDR1 is LNHDA and CDR2 is SQIVND in the germline V gene (reference sequence). The CDR3 here is CASSSRVRETQYF. CDR3 coding DNA: TGTGCCAGTAGTAGCAGGGTACGGGAGACCCAGTACTTC.

J is TRBJ1-3 and V is TRBV6-5; D call uncertain. Per the germline V gene, CDR1 is MNHEY and CDR2 is SVGAGI. The CDR3 totals 13 residues. V lost 4 bases and J 4 bases, leaving 8 bases between the germline ends. CDR3 bases: TGTGCCAGCAGTTTAACTCCAGGAAACACCATATATTTT. Residues: CASSLTPGNTIYF.

The V and J genes are TRBV29-1 and TRBJ1-2; a possible D gene is TRBD1 (5 bases). Trimming took 1 base from V and 5 from J, leaving 23 bases between them. The CDR3 spans 17 residues. Germline V gives CDR1 SQVTM, CDR2 ANQGSEA. CDR3 bases: TGCAGCGTTGAAGGGGCGGGGGAGCTTTATGGAACTTATGGCTACACCTTC. Its translation is CSVEGAGELYGTYGYTF. The complete variable domain, with remaining parts taken from reference TRBV29-1 and TRBJ1-2, reads SAVISQKPSRDICQRGTSLTIQCQVDSQVTMMFWYRQQPGQSLTLIATANQGSEATYESGFVIDKFPISRPNLTFSTLTVSNMSPEDSSIYLCSVEGAGELYGTYGYTFGSGTRLTVV.

V usage is TRBV6-5 and J usage is TRBJ1-2; TRBD1 agrees at 11 bases. V was clipped by 6 bases and J by 6 bases; unmatched bases: 9. The germline CDR1 and CDR2 sequences are MNHEY and SVGAGI. The length of the CDR3 is 15 residues. The CDR3 loop is CASRRHGQGADGYTF. Here the CDR3 DNA reads TGTGCCAGCAGACGCCACGGACAGGGGGCTGATGGCTACACCTTC.

This rearrangement joins TRBV27 to TRBJ2-1; perhaps TRBD1 as D (6 bases). Looked up from germline, CDR1 is MNHEY and CDR2 is SMNVEV (reference sequence). Trimming cost V 3 bases and J 10 bases, with 25 bases left between them. The CDR3 sequence is 17 residues long. The chain's CDR3 is CASSFSPGHQSLQEQFF. The CDR3 bases are TGTGCCAGCAGTTTTTCCCCGGGACACCAAAGCCTTCAGGAGCAGTTCTTC.

This clone has more than one count but fewer than ten. This chain links TRBV10-3 with TRBJ1-2; the match to TRBD1 covers 11 bases. V trimming: 5 bases; J trimming: 2 bases; junction bases outside the gene matches: 13. CDR3 length equals 18 residues. Looked up from germline, CDR1 is ENHRY and CDR2 is SYGVKD. CDR3 sequence: CAISQPSYGQGANYGYTF. CDR3 sequence (DNA): TGTGCCATCAGTCAACCTTCCTACGGACAGGGGGCGAACTATGGCTACACCTTC.